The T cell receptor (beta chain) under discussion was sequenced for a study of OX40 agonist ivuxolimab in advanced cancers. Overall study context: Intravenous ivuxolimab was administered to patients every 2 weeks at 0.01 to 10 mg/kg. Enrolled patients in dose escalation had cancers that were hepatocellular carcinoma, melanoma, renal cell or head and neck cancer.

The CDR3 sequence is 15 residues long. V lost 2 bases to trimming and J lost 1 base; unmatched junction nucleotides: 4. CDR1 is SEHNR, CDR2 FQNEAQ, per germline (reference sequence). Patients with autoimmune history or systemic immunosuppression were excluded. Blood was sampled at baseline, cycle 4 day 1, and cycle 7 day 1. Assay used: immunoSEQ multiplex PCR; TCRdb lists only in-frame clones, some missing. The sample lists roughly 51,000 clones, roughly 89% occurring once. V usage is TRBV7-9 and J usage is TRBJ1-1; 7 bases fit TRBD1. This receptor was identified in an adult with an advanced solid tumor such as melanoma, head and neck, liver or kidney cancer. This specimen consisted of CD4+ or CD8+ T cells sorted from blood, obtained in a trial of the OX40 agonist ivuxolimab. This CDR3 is CASSLRDRPNTEAFF. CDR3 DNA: TGTGCCAGCAGCTTAAGGGACAGACCGAACACTGAAGCTTTCTTT. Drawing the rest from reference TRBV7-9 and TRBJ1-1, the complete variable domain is DTGVSQNPRHKITKRGQNVTFRCDPISEHNRLYWYRQTLGQGPEFLTYFQNEAQLEKSRLLSDRFSAERPKGSFSTLEIQRTEQGDSAMYLCASSLRDRPNTEAFFGQGTRLTVV.